A single TCR beta chain is shown here with its context. The target antigen is unknown. Clones were read by immunoSEQ multiplex PCR, and TCRdb kept only the in-frame ones, dropping some. The sample consists of 200,000 or so clones, roughly 93% of them appearing once. This entry is derived from a study of T cell responses to AZD1222 COVID-19 vaccine. Study-wide results and limits: Spike-wide vaccine-associated CD4 TCRs dominated at 160-218 and 743-854.

The V gene end was trimmed by 7 bases and the J gene end by 0 bases; junction bases not matched to a gene: 19. Germline V gene data show CDR1 as SGHRS and CDR2 as YFSETQ. The length of the CDR3 is 19 residues. The sequences come from peripheral blood, collected on day 0 of AZD1222 vaccination. The chain recombines TRBV5-1 with TRBJ2-1; 7 bases fit TRBD2. The sequence derives from an adult in good health. CDR3 loop: CASCVGVSGTKSSYNEQFF. DNA of the CDR3: TGCGCCAGCTGCGTTGGAGTGAGCGGGACCAAGAGCTCCTACAATGAGCAGTTCTTC.